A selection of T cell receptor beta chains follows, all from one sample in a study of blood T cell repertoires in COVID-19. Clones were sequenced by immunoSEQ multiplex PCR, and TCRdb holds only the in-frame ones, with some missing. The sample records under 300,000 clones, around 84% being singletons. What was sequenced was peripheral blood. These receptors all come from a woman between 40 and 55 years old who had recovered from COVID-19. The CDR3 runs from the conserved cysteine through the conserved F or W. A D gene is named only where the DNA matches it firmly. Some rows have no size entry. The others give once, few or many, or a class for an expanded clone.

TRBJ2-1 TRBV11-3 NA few CASSLEAGSWNEQFF TGTGCCAGCAGCTTAGAGGCAGGAAGCTGGAATGAGCAGTTCTTC
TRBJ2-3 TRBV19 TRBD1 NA CASSTDKTGAQYF TGTGCCAGTAGTACGGACAAGACAGGGGCGCAGTATTTT
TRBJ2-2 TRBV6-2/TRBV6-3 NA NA CASSYDHFTGEVVAGELFF TGTGCCAGCAGTTACGACCATTTTACAGGGGAGGTTGTCGCCGGGGAGCTGTTTTTT
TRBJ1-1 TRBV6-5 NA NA CASTIQPGGAEAFF TGTGCCAGCACCATCCAACCTGGCGGCGCTGAAGCTTTCTTT
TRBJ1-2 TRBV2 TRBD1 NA CASSQAGGPEYGYTF TGTGCCAGCAGTCAAGCAGGGGGACCCGAGTATGGCTACACCTTC
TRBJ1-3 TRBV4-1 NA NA CASSHHSTPGNTIYF TGCGCCAGCAGCCATCACTCGACACCTGGAAACACCATATATTTT
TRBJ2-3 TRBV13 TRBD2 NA CASSGGTSGSTDTQYF TGTGCCAGCAGCGGCGGGACTAGCGGGAGCACAGATACGCAGTATTTT
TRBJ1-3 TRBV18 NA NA CASSPEVGGSSGNTIYF TGTGCCAGCTCACCAGAGGTTGGCGGGAGCTCTGGAAACACCATATATTTT
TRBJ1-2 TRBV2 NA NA CASLGMDSNGYTF TGTGCCAGCTTGGGGATGGACAGCAATGGCTACACCTTC
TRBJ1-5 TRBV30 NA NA CAWRGTGDQPQHF TGTGCCTGGAGAGGGACGGGAGATCAGCCCCAGCATTTT
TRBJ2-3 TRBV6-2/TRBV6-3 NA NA CASSYNLVDLTSTDTQYF TGTGCCAGCAGTTACAATCTGGTCGACTTGACTAGCACAGATACGCAGTATTTT
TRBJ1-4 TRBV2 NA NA CASTGRARIELFF TGTGCCAGCACAGGCAGGGCTCGAATCGAACTGTTTTTT
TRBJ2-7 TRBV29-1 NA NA CSVGGYEQYF TGCAGCGTCGGGGGCTACGAGCAGTACTTC
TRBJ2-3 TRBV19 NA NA CASSIRSLGLSTLDTQYF TGTGCCAGTAGTATTCGCTCCCTGGGACTCTCCACATTGGATACGCAGTATTTT
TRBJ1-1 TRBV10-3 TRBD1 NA CAIRRTGVTEAFF TGTGCCATCAGAAGGACAGGGGTCACTGAAGCTTTCTTT
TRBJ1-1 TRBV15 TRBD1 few CATSSGGGGGFTEAFF TGTGCCACCAGCAGTGGTGGAGGGGGCGGTTTCACTGAAGCTTTCTTT
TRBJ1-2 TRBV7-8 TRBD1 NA CASSLDRGNGYTF TGTGCCAGCAGCCTGGACAGGGGAAATGGCTACACCTTC
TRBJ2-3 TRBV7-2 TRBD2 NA CATTTSGEIDTQYF TGTGCCACCACGACTAGCGGGGAGATAGATACGCAGTATTTT
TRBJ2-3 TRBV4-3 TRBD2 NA CASSLQVTSGGVDTQYF TGCGCCAGCAGCCTCCAAGTGACTAGCGGGGGAGTGGATACGCAGTATTTT
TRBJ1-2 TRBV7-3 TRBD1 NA CASSLGQGYGYTF TGTGCCAGCAGCTTGGGACAGGGCTATGGCTACACCTTC
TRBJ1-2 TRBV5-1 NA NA CASSLGQGLGYTF TGCGCCAGCAGCTTGGGGCAGGGGCTTGGCTACACCTTC
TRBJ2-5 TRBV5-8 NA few CASSKRAGQQETQYF TGTGCCAGCAGCAAACGAGCGGGCCAACAAGAGACCCAGTACTTC
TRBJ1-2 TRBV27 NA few CASSSSYGGAGGYTF TGTGCCAGCAGTTCCTCCTATGGGGGGGCGGGTGGCTACACCTTC
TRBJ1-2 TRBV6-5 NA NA CASSPGFGYTF TGTGCCAGCAGTCCGGGATTTGGCTACACCTTC
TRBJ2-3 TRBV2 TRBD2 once CASKGLASSTDTQYF TGTGCCAGCAAAGGACTAGCGTCTAGCACAGATACGCAGTATTTT
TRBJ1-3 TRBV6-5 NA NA CASSYSEFSGNTIYF TGTGCCAGCAGTTACTCGGAGTTCTCTGGAAACACCATATATTTT
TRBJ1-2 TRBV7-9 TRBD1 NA CASSLEAGGFGYTF TGTGCCAGCAGCTTAGAGGCAGGGGGCTTTGGCTACACCTTC
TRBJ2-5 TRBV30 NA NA CASRGTRDLASETQYF TGTGCCAGCCGGGGTACCCGGGACTTAGCTTCGGAGACCCAGTACTTC
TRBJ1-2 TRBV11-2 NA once CASSPYPSGSYGYTF TGTGCCAGCAGCCCATATCCGTCCGGGTCCTATGGCTACACCTTC
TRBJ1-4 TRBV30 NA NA CAWSVGAREKLFF TGTGCCTGGAGTGTGGGGGCGCGGGAAAAACTGTTTTTT
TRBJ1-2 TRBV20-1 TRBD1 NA CSASKAGGNYGYTF TGCAGTGCTAGTAAGGCAGGGGGTAACTATGGCTACACCTTC
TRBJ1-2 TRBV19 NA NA CASSIGQGPSNYGYTF TGTGCCAGTAGTATAGGTCAGGGGCCCAGTAACTATGGCTACACCTTC
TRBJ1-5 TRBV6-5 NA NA CASGKDSKLQPQHF TGTGCCAGCGGTAAGGACAGCAAACTTCAGCCCCAGCATTTT
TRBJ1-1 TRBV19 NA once CASSILDLDTEAFF TGTGCCAGTAGTATATTAGACTTAGACACTGAAGCTTTCTTT
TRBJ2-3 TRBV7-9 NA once CASSQYQRWGNSTDTQYF TGTGCCAGCAGCCAATACCAGAGGTGGGGCAATAGCACAGATACGCAGTATTTT
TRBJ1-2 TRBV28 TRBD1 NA CASSTPGTGGYGYTF TGTGCCAGCAGCACACCCGGGACAGGGGGCTATGGCTACACCTTC
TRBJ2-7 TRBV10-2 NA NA CASRGAGYEQYF TGCGCCAGCAGGGGGGCGGGTTACGAGCAGTACTTC
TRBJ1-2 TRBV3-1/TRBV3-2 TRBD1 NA CASGDGTGRIYGYTF TGTGCCAGCGGAGACGGGACAGGGAGAATTTATGGCTACACCTTC
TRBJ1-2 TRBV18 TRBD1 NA CASSPQGQNYGYTF TGTGCCAGCTCACCACAGGGACAGAACTATGGCTACACCTTC
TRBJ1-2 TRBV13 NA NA CASSRWTANYGYTF TGTGCCAGCAGCCGCTGGACAGCTAACTATGGCTACACCTTC
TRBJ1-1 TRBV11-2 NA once CASSFGGRNTEAFF TGTGCCAGCAGCTTCGGGGGGCGGAACACTGAAGCTTTCTTT